Listed here are 9 T cell receptor beta chains from one sample, sequenced in a study of response to subunit inactivated influenza vaccine. TCRdb recomputed calls from the RT-PCR reads with MiXCR, one row per CDR3 protein. The sample records hundreds of thousands of distinct CDR3 sequences, more than 15% being singletons. The input for sequencing was PBMCs from blood, taken roughly 12 days after vaccination. These receptors all stem from a man aged 45 to 65 who received an inactivated influenza vaccine.

The rearrangement joins TRBV7-6 to TRBJ2-7; D is tentatively TRBD1 or TRBD2 (5 bases each). V was trimmed by 1 base and J by 6 bases, leaving 22 bases between them. From germline, CDR1 is SGHVS and CDR2 FNYEAQ. The CDR3 is made up of 17 amino acids. This chain's CDR3 is CASSLGRSRDLRSEQYF. CDR3 sequence (DNA): TGTGCCAGCAGCTTAGGACGGAGCCGGGACCTACGAAGCGAGCAGTACTTC. Looking up the rest from reference TRBV7-6 and TRBJ2-7 gives the full variable domain: GAGVSQSPRYKVTKRGQDVALRCDPISGHVSLYWYRQALGQGPEFLTYFNYEAQQDKSGLPNDRFSAERPEGSISTLTIQRTEQRDSAMYRCASSLGRSRDLRSEQYFGPGTRLTVT.

The chain is built from TRBV11-1 and TRBJ2-1, with 8 bases that match TRBD2. The CDR3 covers 18 residues. In germline, CDR1 is SGHAT, CDR2 FQDESV (reference sequence). With 3 bases clipped from V and 0 bases from J, the junction kept 10 bases outside the gene matches. The CDR3, as DNA: TGTGCCAGCAGCTTCCAGCGGGGGCCCCAGCGCTCCTACAATGAGCAGTTCTTC. It translates to CASSFQRGPQRSYNEQFF.

The chain recombines TRBV10-3 with TRBJ2-3; D gene unclear. Germline CDR1 reads ENHRY; CDR2 reads SYGVKD. The CDR3 totals 14 residues. Trimming removed 3 bases from V and 2 bases from J, with 9 bases in between. In DNA, the CDR3 is TGTGCCATCAGTGATCATGATGACACAGATACGCAGTATTTT. It codes for CAISDHDDTDTQYF.

J is TRBJ1-5 and V is TRBV5-5; D gene uncertain. The CDR3 is 11 residues long. Trimming removed 2 bases at V and 10 bases at J, with 7 bases between. CDR1 and CDR2 from the germline V gene are SGHKS and YYEKEE (reference sequence). CDR3 in amino acids: CASSFLQPQHF. DNA for the CDR3: TGTGCCAGCAGCTTCCTTCAACCCCAGCATTTT.

This clonotype has a handful of counts. The chain carries TRBV2 and TRBJ1-1; tentatively, D is TRBD1 (5 bases). Germline V gene sequence: CDR1 SNHLY, CDR2 FYNNEI. The length of the CDR3 is 15 residues. V was cut by 2 bases and J by 1 base, with 11 bases left in between. CDR3 sequence (DNA): TGTGCCAGCAGTGAAATGGGGCCACGGAACACTGAAGCTTTCTTT. It translates to CASSEMGPRNTEAFF.

This clonotype has at least ten counts. The chain has TRBV11-2 and TRBJ2-1, with 11 bases matching TRBD2. There are 16 residues in the CDR3. V lost 5 bases, J lost 4 bases, and 7 bases stayed unmatched. Germline lookup yields CDR1 SGHAT and CDR2 FQNNGV. The CDR3 DNA is TGTGCCAGCAGCCTCACCGGGACTAGCGGATACAATGAGCAGTTCTTC. The encoded protein is CASSLTGTSGYNEQFF.

On this clonotype: It may be a read error: a sequence one base away is much more abundant. The chain is built from TRBV9 and TRBJ2-3; no clear D. The V end was cut by 3 bases, the J end by 6 bases, with 20 bases between. Germline loops: CDR1 SGDLS, CDR2 YYNGEE. The CDR3 sequence is 16 residues long. The CDR3 coding sequence is TGTGCCAGCAGCGCCGTCGTTGGGTACTCGAGGGATACGCAGTATTTT. It is translated as CASSAVVGYSRDTQYF.

This sequence joins TRBV28 and TRBJ2-5; D is tentatively TRBD1 or TRBD2 (6 bases each). This CDR3 has 15 residues. V shed 3 bases and J shed 4 bases, with 15 bases lying between them. The germline V gene has CDR1 MDHEN and CDR2 SYDVKM. The CDR3 loop reads CASSFTPGAGETQYF. In DNA, the CDR3 is TGTGCCAGCAGTTTCACCCCGGGGGCCGGAGAGACCCAGTACTTC.

The chain joins TRBV11-2 to TRBJ1-1; D call uncertain. This CDR3 comprises 14 residues. Looked up from germline, CDR1 is SGHAT and CDR2 is FQNNGV. The ends were cut back, 0 bases at V and 9 bases at J, with 14 bases in the middle. The CDR3 is CASSLEGWRDKAFF. The CDR3 DNA sequence: TGTGCCAGCAGCTTAGAGGGTTGGAGAGATAAAGCTTTCTTT.